This T cell receptor (beta chain) appears in the sequencing data of a study of shared clonotypes between healthy human individuals. Study results and caveats: Across a few donors, naive CD4 shared around 5%, naive CD8 over 3%, memory CD4 about 2.5%, memory CD8 roughly 0.37%.

In the case of this clone: Its antigen is unidentified.

Adult Caucasians living in Nashville, Tennessee made up all of the donors. CD4+ cells were split into CD45RA+ naive and CD45RA-negative memory subsets. Clones were sequenced by immunoSEQ multiplex PCR, and TCRdb holds only the in-frame ones, with some missing. The sample records under 2.5 million clones, around 93% being singletons. This CDR3 spans 16 amino acids. V was clipped by 3 bases and J by 2 bases, with 13 bases between them. Germline assignment: CDR1 ENHRY and CDR2 SYGVKD. The receptor comes from a man between 18 and 29 years old in good health. Some clones in this sample may be carry-over from other donors' samples. The sequenced sample consisted of naive CD4+ T cells from PBMCs. Noted subset: CD45RA+ positively selected. This rearrangement joins TRBV10-3 to TRBJ2-2; D ambiguous. CDR3 amino acids: CAISDSGRTNTGELFF. CDR3 DNA sequence: TGTGCCATCAGTGATTCCGGACGGACCAACACCGGGGAGCTGTTTTTT.